The rows below give T cell receptor beta chains drawn from one sample of a study of blood T cell repertoires in COVID-19. Clones were read by immunoSEQ multiplex PCR, and TCRdb kept only the in-frame ones, dropping some. Of more than 150,000 clones in the sample, about four fifths were seen once. The sample consisted of peripheral blood. The receptors stem from an elderly woman with COVID-19, enrolled during active disease. The CDR3 runs from the conserved cysteine through the conserved F or W. Each record gives: D gene, V gene, J gene, CDR3 protein, CDR3 DNA. The D gene is left open where the match is weak.

TRBD2	TRBV5-1	TRBJ2-1	CASSPAAGGPGVEQFF	TGCGCCAGCAGCCCGGCGGCGGGAGGGCCCGGTGTTGAGCAGTTCTTC
TRBD1	TRBV4-3	TRBJ1-5	CASSPSWTGSQPQHF	TGCGCCAGCAGCCCCTCATGGACAGGGTCTCAGCCCCAGCATTTT
TRBD1	TRBV6-5	TRBJ1-1	CASKLDRGFEAFF	TGTGCCAGCAAATTAGACAGGGGATTCGAAGCTTTCTTT
TRBD1	TRBV5-3	TRBJ2-2	CARSWTGGEHHTGELFF	TGTGCCAGAAGCTGGACAGGGGGTGAGCACCACACCGGGGAGCTGTTTTTT
TRBD2	TRBV6-5	TRBJ2-7	CASFSGTLYEQYF	TGTGCCAGCTTTAGCGGGACGCTCTACGAGCAGTACTTC
.	TRBV10-3	TRBJ1-1	CAISETGYMNTEAFF	TGTGCCATCAGTGAGACAGGGTATATGAACACTGAAGCTTTCTTT
.	TRBV6-5	TRBJ1-2	CASSPTGGRNGYTF	TGTGCCAGCAGTCCGACAGGCGGGAGAAATGGCTACACCTTC
.	TRBV7-9	TRBJ2-7	CASSPLKEGYEQYF	TGTGCCAGCAGCCCGCTAAAGGAGGGCTACGAGCAGTACTTC
TRBD1	TRBV10-2	TRBJ2-7	CASSNEGAEQYF	TGCGCCAGCAGCAATGAGGGGGCCGAGCAGTACTTC
.	TRBV25-1	TRBJ1-6	CASRGSGGRSPLHF	TGTGCCAGCAGAGGGTCGGGGGGAAGATCACCCCTCCACTTT
TRBD2	TRBV2	TRBJ2-2	CASSAVRGEFGELFF	TGTGCCAGCAGTGCAGTTCGGGGGGAATTCGGGGAGCTGTTTTTT